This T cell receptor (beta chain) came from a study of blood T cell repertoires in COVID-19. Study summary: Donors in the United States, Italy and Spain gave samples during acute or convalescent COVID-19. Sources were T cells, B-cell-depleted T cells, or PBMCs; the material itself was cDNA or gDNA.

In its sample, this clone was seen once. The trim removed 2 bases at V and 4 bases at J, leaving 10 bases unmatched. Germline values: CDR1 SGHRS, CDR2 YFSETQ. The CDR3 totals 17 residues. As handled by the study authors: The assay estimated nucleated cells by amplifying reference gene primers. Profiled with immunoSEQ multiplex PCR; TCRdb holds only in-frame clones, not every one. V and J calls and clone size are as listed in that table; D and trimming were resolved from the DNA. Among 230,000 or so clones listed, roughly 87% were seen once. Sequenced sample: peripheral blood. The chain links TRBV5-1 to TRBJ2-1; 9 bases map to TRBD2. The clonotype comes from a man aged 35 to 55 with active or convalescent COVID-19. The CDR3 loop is CASSLMTSGKTYNEQFF. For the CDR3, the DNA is TGCGCCAGCAGCTTAATGACTAGCGGTAAAACATACAATGAGCAGTTCTTC.